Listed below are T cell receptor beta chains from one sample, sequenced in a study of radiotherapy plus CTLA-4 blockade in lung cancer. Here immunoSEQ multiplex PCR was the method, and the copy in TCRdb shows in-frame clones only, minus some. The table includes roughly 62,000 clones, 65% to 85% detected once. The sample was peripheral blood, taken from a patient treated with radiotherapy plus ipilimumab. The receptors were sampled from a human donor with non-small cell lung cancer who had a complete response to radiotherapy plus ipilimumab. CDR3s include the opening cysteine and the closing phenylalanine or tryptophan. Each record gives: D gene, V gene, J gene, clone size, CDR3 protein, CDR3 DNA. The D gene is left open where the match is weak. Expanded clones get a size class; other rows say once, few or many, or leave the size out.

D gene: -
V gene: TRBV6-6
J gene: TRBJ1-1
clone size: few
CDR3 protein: CASSYGRNTEAFF
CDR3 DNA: TGTGCCAGCAGTTACGGGCGGAACACTGAAGCTTTCTTT

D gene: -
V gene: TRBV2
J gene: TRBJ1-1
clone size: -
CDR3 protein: CASSGRDNTEAFF
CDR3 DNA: TGTGCCAGCAGTGGCCGAGATAACACTGAAGCTTTCTTT

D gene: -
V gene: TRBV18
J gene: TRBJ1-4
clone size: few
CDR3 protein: CASSPGLGEKLFF
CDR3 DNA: TGTGCCAGCTCACCAGGCCTAGGTGAAAAACTGTTTTTT

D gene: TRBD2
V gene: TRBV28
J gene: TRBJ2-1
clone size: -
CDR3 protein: CASSFGRGDNEQFF
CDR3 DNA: TGTGCCAGCAGTTTCGGGAGGGGGGACAATGAGCAGTTCTTC

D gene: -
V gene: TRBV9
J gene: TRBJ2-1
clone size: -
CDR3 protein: CASSVGQYNEQFF
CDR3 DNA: TGTGCCAGCAGCGTAGGGCAGTACAATGAGCAGTTCTTC

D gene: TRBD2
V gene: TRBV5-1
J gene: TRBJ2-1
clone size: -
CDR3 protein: CASSGAGVYNEQFF
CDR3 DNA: TGCGCCAGCAGCGGGGCGGGAGTCTACAATGAGCAGTTCTTC

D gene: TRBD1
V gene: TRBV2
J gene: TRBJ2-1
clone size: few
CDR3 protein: CASGGRGYEQFF
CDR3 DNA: TGTGCCAGCGGGGGCAGGGGGTATGAGCAGTTCTTC

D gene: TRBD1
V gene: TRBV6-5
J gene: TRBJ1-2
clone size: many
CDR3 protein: CASRTWDRQYGYTF
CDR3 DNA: TGTGCCAGCAGGACGTGGGACAGGCAGTATGGCTACACCTTC

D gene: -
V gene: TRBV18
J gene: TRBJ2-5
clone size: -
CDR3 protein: CASSTEETQYF
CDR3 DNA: TGTGCCAGCTCAACTGAGGAGACCCAGTACTTC

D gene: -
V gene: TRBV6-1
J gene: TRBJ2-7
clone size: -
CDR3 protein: CASSNRPLIHEQYF
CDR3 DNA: TGTGCCAGCAGTAACAGGCCCCTGATTCACGAGCAGTACTTC

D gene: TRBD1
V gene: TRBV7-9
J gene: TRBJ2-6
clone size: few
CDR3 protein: CASSLGTGRSGANVLTF
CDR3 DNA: TGTGCCAGCAGCTTAGGGACAGGACGCTCTGGGGCCAACGTCCTGACTTTC

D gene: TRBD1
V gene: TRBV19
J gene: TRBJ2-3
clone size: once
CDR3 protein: CASSIRRGLEVSTDTQYF
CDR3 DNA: TGTGCCAGTAGTATTCGCAGGGGGCTAGAGGTTAGCACAGATACGCAGTATTTT

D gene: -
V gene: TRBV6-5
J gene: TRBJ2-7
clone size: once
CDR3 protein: CASKAGSGGEQYF
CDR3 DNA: TGTGCCAGCAAGGCTGGGAGTGGGGGGGAGCAGTACTTC

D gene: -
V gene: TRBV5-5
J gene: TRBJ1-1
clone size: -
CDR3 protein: CASSLAGIIGEAFF
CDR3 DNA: TGTGCCAGCAGCTTGGCCGGGATCATAGGTGAAGCTTTCTTT

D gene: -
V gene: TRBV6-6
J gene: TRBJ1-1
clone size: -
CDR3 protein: CASGQMNTEAFF
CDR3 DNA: TGTGCCAGCGGTCAGATGAACACTGAAGCTTTCTTT

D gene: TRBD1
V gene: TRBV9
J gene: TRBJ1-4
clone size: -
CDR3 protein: CASRAPPGQGDSSTNEKLFF
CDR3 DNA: TGTGCCAGCAGAGCCCCTCCGGGACAGGGGGACTCTTCAACTAATGAAAAACTGTTTTTT

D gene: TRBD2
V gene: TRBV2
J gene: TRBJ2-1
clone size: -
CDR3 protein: CASRPWTSGSNEQFF
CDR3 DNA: TGTGCCAGCAGACCCTGGACTAGCGGGAGCAATGAGCAGTTCTTC

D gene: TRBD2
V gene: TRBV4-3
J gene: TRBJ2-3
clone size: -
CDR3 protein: CASSQTLAGGAMDTQYF
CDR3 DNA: TGCGCCAGCAGCCAAACGCTAGCGGGGGGGGCCATGGATACGCAGTATTTT

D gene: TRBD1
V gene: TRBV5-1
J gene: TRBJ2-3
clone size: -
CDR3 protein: CASSLGSRGSTDTQYF
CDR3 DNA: TGCGCCAGCAGCTTGGGTTCCAGGGGGAGCACAGATACGCAGTATTTT

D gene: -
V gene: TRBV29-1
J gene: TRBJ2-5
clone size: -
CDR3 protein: CSVARGGGQETQYF
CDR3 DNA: TGCAGCGTCGCCCGAGGGGGGGGCCAAGAGACCCAGTACTTC

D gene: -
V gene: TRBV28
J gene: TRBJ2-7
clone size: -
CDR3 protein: CASSLGGTLSYEQYF
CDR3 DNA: TGTGCCAGCAGTTTGGGGGGGACATTGTCCTACGAGCAGTACTTC

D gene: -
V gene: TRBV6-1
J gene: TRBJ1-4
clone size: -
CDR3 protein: CASSENRAVNEKLFF
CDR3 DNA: TGTGCCAGCAGTGAAAACAGGGCAGTTAATGAAAAACTGTTTTTT

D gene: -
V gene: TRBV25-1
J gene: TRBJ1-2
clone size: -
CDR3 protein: CASSDTGSYGYTF
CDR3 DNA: TGTGCCAGCAGTGATACAGGGAGCTATGGCTACACCTTC

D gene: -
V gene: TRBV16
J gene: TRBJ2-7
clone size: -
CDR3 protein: CASSQSAGEQYF
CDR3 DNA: TGTGCCAGCAGCCAATCGGCTGGCGAGCAGTACTTC

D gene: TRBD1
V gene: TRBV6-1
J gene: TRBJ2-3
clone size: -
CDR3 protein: CASEGTGVGDTQYF
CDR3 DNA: TGTGCCAGCGAAGGGACAGGGGTAGGAGATACGCAGTATTTT

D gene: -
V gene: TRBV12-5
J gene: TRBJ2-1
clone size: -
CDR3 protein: CASAGRGGGPYNEQFF
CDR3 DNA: TGTGCTAGTGCCGGTAGGGGCGGGGGCCCTTACAATGAGCAGTTCTTC

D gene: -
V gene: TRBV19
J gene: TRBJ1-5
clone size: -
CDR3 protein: CASSMRQISNQPQHF
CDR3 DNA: TGTGCCAGTAGTATGCGGCAGATTAGCAATCAGCCCCAGCATTTT

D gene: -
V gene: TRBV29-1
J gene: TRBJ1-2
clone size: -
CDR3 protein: CSVEGGAGYGYTF
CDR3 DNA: TGCAGCGTTGAGGGGGGTGCGGGATATGGCTACACCTTC

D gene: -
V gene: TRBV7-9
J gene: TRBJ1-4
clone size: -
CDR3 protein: CASSLVGGGGGEKLFF
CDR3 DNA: TGTGCCAGCAGCTTAGTAGGGGGGGGCGGTGGTGAAAAACTGTTTTTT

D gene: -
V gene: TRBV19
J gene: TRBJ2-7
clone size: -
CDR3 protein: CASSPGHYEQYF
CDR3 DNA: TGTGCCAGTAGTCCGGGTCATTACGAGCAGTACTTC

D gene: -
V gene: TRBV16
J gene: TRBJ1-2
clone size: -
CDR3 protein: CASSQQGMGYGYTF
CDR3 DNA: TGTGCCAGCAGCCAACAGGGGATGGGATATGGCTACACCTTC

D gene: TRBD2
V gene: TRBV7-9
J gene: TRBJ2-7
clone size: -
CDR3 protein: CASSPPGGAGSYEQYF
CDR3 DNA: TGTGCCAGCAGCCCGCCCGGGGGGGCCGGTTCCTACGAGCAGTACTTC

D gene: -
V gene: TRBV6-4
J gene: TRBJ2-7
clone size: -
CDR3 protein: CASSDSMTAGSYEQYF
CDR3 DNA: TGTGCCAGCAGTGACTCGATGACAGCTGGATCCTACGAGCAGTACTTC

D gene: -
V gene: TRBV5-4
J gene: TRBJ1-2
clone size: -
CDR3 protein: CASSLVPNYGYTF
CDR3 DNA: TGTGCCAGCAGCTTGGTCCCGAACTATGGCTACACCTTC

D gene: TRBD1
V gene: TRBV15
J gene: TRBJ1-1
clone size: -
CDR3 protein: CATSRPQGASTEAFF
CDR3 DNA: TGTGCCACCAGCAGGCCACAGGGGGCGAGCACTGAAGCTTTCTTT

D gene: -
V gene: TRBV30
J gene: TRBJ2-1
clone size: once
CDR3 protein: CAWSVTGSYNEQFF
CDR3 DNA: TGTGCCTGGAGTGTGACGGGCTCCTACAATGAGCAGTTCTTC

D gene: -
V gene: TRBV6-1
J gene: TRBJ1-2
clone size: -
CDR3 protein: CASSETGFSNYGYTF
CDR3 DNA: TGTGCCAGCAGTGAAACAGGGTTTTCTAACTATGGCTACACCTTT

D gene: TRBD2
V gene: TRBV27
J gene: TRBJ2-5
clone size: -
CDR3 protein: CASSPTGLAGWVQYF
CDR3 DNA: TGTGCCAGCAGTCCAACCGGACTAGCGGGATGGGTGCAGTACTTC

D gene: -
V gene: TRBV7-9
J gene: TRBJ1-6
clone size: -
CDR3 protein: CASTLPTLSSPLHF
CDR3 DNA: TGTGCCAGCACCCTACCGACCCTTAGCTCACCCCTCCACTTT

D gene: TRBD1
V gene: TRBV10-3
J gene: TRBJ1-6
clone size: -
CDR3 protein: CAISRDSNSPLHF
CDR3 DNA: TGTGCCATCAGTAGGGACAGCAATTCACCCCTCCACTTT

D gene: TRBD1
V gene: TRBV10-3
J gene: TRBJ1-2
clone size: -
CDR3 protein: CAISESEGAAGYTF
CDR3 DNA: TGTGCCATCAGTGAGTCAGAGGGGGCAGCTGGCTACACCTTC

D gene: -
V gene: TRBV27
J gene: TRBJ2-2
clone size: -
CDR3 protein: CASSFSGYLTGELFF
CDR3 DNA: TGTGCCAGCAGTTTTTCCGGGTACCTAACCGGGGAGCTGTTTTTT

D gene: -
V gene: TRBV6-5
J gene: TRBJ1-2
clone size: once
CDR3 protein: CASATTGTYGYTF
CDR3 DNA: TGTGCCTCCGCGACAACAGGGACCTATGGCTACACCTTC

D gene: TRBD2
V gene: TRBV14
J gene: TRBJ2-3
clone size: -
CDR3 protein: CASSQVGLAGGSIYDTQYF
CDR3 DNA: TGTGCCAGCAGCCAAGTGGGCCTAGCGGGGGGAAGCATCTACGATACGCAGTATTTT

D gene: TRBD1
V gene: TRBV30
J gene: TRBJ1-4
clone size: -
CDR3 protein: CAWKGQLNEKLFF
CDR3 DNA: TGTGCCTGGAAGGGACAGCTTAATGAAAAACTGTTTTTT

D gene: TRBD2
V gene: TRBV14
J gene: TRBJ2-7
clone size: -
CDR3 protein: CASSPPGRRGGLNEQYF
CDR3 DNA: TGTGCCAGCAGCCCCCCGGGGCGGCGGGGGGGATTGAACGAGCAGTACTTC

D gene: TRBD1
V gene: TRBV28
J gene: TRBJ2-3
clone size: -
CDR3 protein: CASSLWDRGTDTQYF
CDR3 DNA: TGTGCCAGCAGTTTATGGGACAGGGGCACAGATACGCAGTATTTT

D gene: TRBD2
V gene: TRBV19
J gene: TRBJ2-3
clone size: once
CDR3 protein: CASSWDYSYSSRTDTQYF
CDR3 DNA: TGTGCCAGTAGTTGGGACTATAGCTACTCTTCTCGCACAGATACGCAGTATTTT

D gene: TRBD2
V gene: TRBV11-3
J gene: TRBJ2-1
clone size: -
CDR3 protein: CASSFSGTSGYNEQFF
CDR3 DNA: TGTGCCAGCAGCTTTTCCGGGACTAGCGGATACAATGAGCAGTTCTTC

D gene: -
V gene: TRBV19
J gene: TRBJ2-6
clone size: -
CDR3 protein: CASSRAGASGANVLTF
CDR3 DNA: TGTGCCAGCAGTAGGGCGGGGGCTTCTGGGGCCAACGTCCTGACTTTC